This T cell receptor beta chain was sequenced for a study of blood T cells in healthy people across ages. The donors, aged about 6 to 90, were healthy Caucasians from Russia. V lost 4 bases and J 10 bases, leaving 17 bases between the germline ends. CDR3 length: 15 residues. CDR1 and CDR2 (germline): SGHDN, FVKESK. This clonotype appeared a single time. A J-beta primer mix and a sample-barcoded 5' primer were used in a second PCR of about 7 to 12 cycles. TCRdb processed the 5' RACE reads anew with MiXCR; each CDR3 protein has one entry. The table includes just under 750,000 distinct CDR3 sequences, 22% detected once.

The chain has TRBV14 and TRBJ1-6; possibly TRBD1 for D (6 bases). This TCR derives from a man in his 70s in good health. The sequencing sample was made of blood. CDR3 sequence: CASSRRDTVGSPLHF. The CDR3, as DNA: TGTGCCAGCAGCCGCCGGGACACGGTAGGGTCACCCCTCCACTTT. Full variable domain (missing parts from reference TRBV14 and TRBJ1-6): EAGVTQFPSHSVIEKGQTVTLRCDPISGHDNLYWYRRVMGKEIKFLLHFVKESKQDESGMPNNRFLAERTGGTYSTLKVQPAELEDSGVYFCASSRRDTVGSPLHFGNGTRLTVT.